The 30 T cell receptor beta chains below all came from one sample that was sequenced in a study of T-cell memory formation after mild COVID-19. TCRdb re-analysed the 5' RACE reads in MiXCR, keeping a single row per CDR3 protein. The data contain 560,000 or so distinct CDR3 sequences, roughly a sixth of them singletons. The sample taken for sequencing was PBMCs or a T cell subset sorted from them (not recorded which). Every receptor here comes from an adult woman who had mild COVID-19 (a few samples of this study predate the infection). Cell type and time point are not known.

This clonotype has only a few counts. J is TRBJ1-5 and V is TRBV7-9, with D perhaps TRBD1 (6 bases). V lost 5 bases to trimming and J lost 4 bases, with 12 bases between them. The CDR3 sequence is 14 residues long. Germline V CDR1 and CDR2: SEHNR, FQNEAQ (reference sequence). CDR3 bases: TGTGCCAGCAGCCGCGGGGGCTTTAATCAGCCCCAGCATTTT. It specifies CASSRGGFNQPQHF.

The V call is TRBV24-1, the J call TRBJ1-2; D is unclear. CDR1 and CDR2 (germline): KGHDR, SFDVKD. V shed 4 bases and J shed 8 bases, with 16 bases lying between them. The CDR3 runs 14 residues. CDR3 loop: CATSEAGRPWGYTF. The CDR3 bases are TGTGCCACCAGTGAGGCCGGCAGACCCTGGGGCTACACCTTC.

This clonotype has a handful of counts. The chain uses TRBV19 and TRBJ2-5, with 8 bases that match TRBD2. The V gene's germline CDR1 is LNHDA and CDR2 SQIVND (reference sequence). This CDR3 is 17 amino acids long. Unmatched junction bases numbered 10, after V lost 1 base and J lost 3 bases. The chain's CDR3 is CASSIGPGLAGEETQYF. CDR3 DNA sequence: TGTGCCAGTAGTATAGGCCCTGGACTAGCCGGGGAAGAGACCCAGTACTTC.

This clonotype was seen more than once but under ten times. V usage is TRBV4-1 and J usage is TRBJ2-1; 14 bases align to TRBD2. The CDR3 covers 16 residues. Germline V gene data show CDR1 as MGHRA and CDR2 as YSYEKL. V was clipped by 3 bases and J by 12 bases; unmatched bases: 10. The CDR3 region is CASSHTGTSGGRGQFF. DNA for the CDR3: TGCGCCAGCAGCCATACCGGGACTAGCGGGGGCCGGGGGCAGTTCTTC.

The chain combines TRBV19 with TRBJ2-5, with D possibly TRBD2 on 5 matching bases. The V end lost 8 bases, the J end lost 2 bases, and 12 bases lay between the germline ends. The CDR3 has 13 residues. CDR1 LNHDA and CDR2 SQIVND come from the germline V gene (reference sequence). The CDR3 is CASRLTTQETQYF. In nucleotides, the CDR3 is TGTGCCAGTCGACTGACTACACAAGAGACCCAGTACTTC.

The J gene is TRBJ2-1, the V gene TRBV7-8, with D uncertain. CDR3 size: 18 residues. Trimming pared 8 bases from V and 0 bases from J, leaving 23 bases between. Germline values: CDR1 SGHVS, CDR2 FQNEAQ. CDR3 in amino acids: CASLSRASFSNSYNEQFF. In nucleotides, the CDR3 is TGTGCCAGCCTGAGTAGAGCTAGTTTTTCAAACTCCTACAATGAGCAGTTCTTC. The full variable domain, its missing parts supplied by reference TRBV7-8 and TRBJ2-1, is GAGVSQSPRYKVAKRGQDVALRCDPISGHVSLFWYQQALGQGPEFLTYFQNEAQLDKSGLPSDRFFAERPEGSVSTLKIQRTQQEDSAVYLCASLSRASFSNSYNEQFFGPGTRLTVL.

This clonotype was seen more than once but under ten times. The chain links TRBV7-9 to TRBJ1-3; 7 bases align to TRBD1. The CDR3 has 15 residues. The germline CDR1 and CDR2 sequences are SEHNR and FQNEAQ (reference sequence). The V gene end was trimmed by 1 base and the J gene end by 4 bases; junction bases not matched to a gene: 4. CDR3: CASSLEGAQGNTIYF. In DNA, the CDR3 is TGTGCCAGCAGCTTAGAGGGGGCGCAAGGAAACACCATATATTTT.

The CDR3 spells CASSSRTSGRMTQYF. The CDR3 region has the DNA TGTGCCAGCAGCTCCCGGACTAGCGGGAGGATGACCCAGTACTTC. V is TRBV7-8 and J is TRBJ2-5; 14 positions agree with TRBD2. Germline values: CDR1 SGHVS, CDR2 FQNEAQ. The CDR3 consists of 15 residues. The V gene end was trimmed by 4 bases and the J gene end by 7 bases; junction bases not matched to a gene: 5.

This clonotype was counted only a few times. The chain employs TRBV20-1 and TRBJ1-4; 7 bases align to TRBD1. This CDR3 comprises 15 residues. CDR1 is DFQATT and CDR2 is SNEGSKA in the germline V gene (reference sequence). J gave up 3 bases and V 5 bases, and 9 bases lay outside the gene matches. Here the CDR3 DNA reads TGCAGTGCTGAGTCGAGGGGGCGTGCTAATGAAAAACTGTTTTTT. Residues: CSAESRGRANEKLFF.

The chain links TRBV5-1 to TRBJ2-2; D is perhaps TRBD1 or TRBD2 (5 bases each). There are 18 residues in the CDR3. The V gene lost 4 bases and the J gene lost 0 bases, with 19 bases spanning the gap. The germline V gene has CDR1 SGHRS and CDR2 YFSETQ. CDR3 region: CASSGLAGAAPNTGELFF. DNA of the CDR3: TGCGCCAGCAGCGGTCTGGCCGGGGCGGCACCGAACACCGGGGAGCTGTTTTTT.

The chain uses TRBV6-1 and TRBJ2-2; D ambiguous. Germline V gene lookup returns CDR1 MNHNS and CDR2 SASEGT. The germline V and J ends were trimmed by 7 bases and 4 bases, with 10 bases remaining between them. CDR3 size: 13 residues. The CDR3 DNA reads as TGTGCCAGCAAAGGCCTACTCACCGGGGAGCTGTTTTTT. Translation gives CASKGLLTGELFF.

The sample holds a few counts of this clonotype. The chain joins TRBV30 to TRBJ2-3; D gene uncertain. Trimming shortened V by 3 bases and J by 4 bases, and 11 bases separated the two germline ends. The CDR3 loop spans 13 amino acids. CDR1 GTSNPN and CDR2 SVGIG come from the germline V gene (reference sequence). The CDR3 loop is CAWSVDWADTQYF. In DNA, the CDR3 is TGTGCCTGGAGCGTCGACTGGGCAGATACGCAGTATTTT. Full variable domain (missing parts from reference TRBV30 and TRBJ2-3): SQTIHQWPATLVQPVGSPLSLECTVEGTSNPNLYWYRQAAGRGLQLLFYSVGIGQISSEVPQNLSASRPQDRQFILSSKKLLLSDSGFYLCAWSVDWADTQYFGPGTRLTVL.

The rearrangement links TRBV23-1 to TRBJ2-6, with D possibly being TRBD2 (6 bases). TRBV23-1 is labeled an ORF, and its function is uncertain. Trimming pared 4 bases from V and 0 bases from J, leaving 10 bases between. This CDR3 has 16 amino acids. CDR3 protein: CASSPGGDSGANVLTF. CDR3 sequence (DNA): TGCGCCAGCAGTCCCGGAGGGGACTCTGGGGCCAACGTCCTGACTTTC.

This clonotype was counted ten times or more. The rearrangement joins TRBV7-6 to TRBJ1-3; 7 bases match TRBD1. With V trimmed by 5 bases and J by 4 bases, 8 bases remained unmatched. The germline CDR1 and CDR2 sequences are SGHVS and FNYEAQ. The length of the CDR3 is 15 residues. CDR3 nucleotides: TGTGCCAGCAGCCGAAATACAGGGGCGGGAAACACCATATATTTT. Its protein product is CASSRNTGAGNTIYF. Combining the CDR3 with reference TRBV7-6 and TRBJ1-3 gives the whole variable domain GAGVSQSPRYKVTKRGQDVALRCDPISGHVSLYWYRQALGQGPEFLTYFNYEAQQDKSGLPNDRFSAERPEGSISTLTIQRTEQRDSAMYRCASSRNTGAGNTIYFGEGSWLTVV.

This chain uses TRBV5-1 with TRBJ1-1; perhaps TRBD1 as D (5 bases). V shed 0 bases and J shed 0 bases, with 9 bases lying between them. Germline values: CDR1 SGHRS, CDR2 YFSETQ. This CDR3 region has 15 residues. Here the CDR3 reads CASSLGMGLNTEAFF. CDR3 in DNA: TGCGCCAGCAGCTTGGGGATGGGGCTGAACACTGAAGCTTTCTTT.

This clonotype was observed a few times. This sequence joins TRBV20-1 and TRBJ1-3; tentative D call: TRBD1 (5 bases). V lost 5 bases and J 3 bases, leaving 14 bases between the germline ends. The germline CDR1 and CDR2 sequences are DFQATT and SNEGSKA (reference sequence). The CDR3 contains 14 residues. The CDR3 coding sequence is TGCAGTGCTGCCAGCGACAGAAATGGAAACACCATATATTTT. This sequence encodes CSAASDRNGNTIYF.

The chain joins TRBV20-1 to TRBJ1-3; D call uncertain. Germline CDR1 is DFQATT and CDR2 is SNEGSKA (reference sequence). V dropped 5 bases and J dropped 5 bases, with 7 bases sitting between them. The CDR3 totals 11 residues. The CDR3 nucleotides read TGCAGTGCTTTACACCGAAACACCATATATTTT. It is translated as CSALHRNTIYF.

The CDR3 protein is CSAIDGNTQYF. For the CDR3, the DNA is TGCAGTGCTATCGACGGCAATACGCAGTATTTT. V and J are TRBV20-1 and TRBJ2-3, with D unclear. The V and J ends lost 4 bases and 7 bases respectively, with 9 bases between them. Looked up from germline, CDR1 is DFQATT and CDR2 is SNEGSKA (reference sequence). The CDR3 extends over 11 amino acids.

This chain links TRBV24-1 with TRBJ1-2; D call uncertain. With 4 bases removed from V and 4 bases from J, the gap between germline ends came to 6 bases. Germline CDR1 and CDR2: KGHDR and SFDVKD. CDR3 length: 12 residues. The CDR3 nucleotides are TGTGCCACCAGTGACGAAGCCTATGGCTACACCTTC. Protein: CATSDEAYGYTF.

The CDR3 loop is CASSYESGNEQYF. For the CDR3, the DNA is TGTGCCAGCAGTTACGAGAGCGGGAACGAGCAGTACTTC. The chain carries TRBV6-5 and TRBJ2-7, with 7 positions matching TRBD2. There are 13 residues in the CDR3. Germline assignment: CDR1 MNHEY and CDR2 SVGAGI. Losses at the gene ends were 2 bases for V and 5 bases for J; bases not matched to a gene: 3.

This clonotype showed up just a few times. The chain joins TRBV6-2 or TRBV6-3 to TRBJ2-2; TRBD1 aligns across 11 bases. Germline CDR1 MNHEY, CDR2 SVGEGT. The CDR3 sequence is 15 residues long. V shed 6 bases, J shed 6 bases, and the junction held 6 bases outside the gene matches. In DNA, the CDR3 is TGTGCCAGCAGCCCGGACAGGGGGCTGGCCGGGGAGCTGTTTTTT. Amino acids: CASSPDRGLAGELFF.

This clonotype was counted a few times. The chain employs TRBV12-3 or TRBV12-4 and TRBJ1-2; D gene uncertain. Trimming took off 5 bases at V and 2 bases at J, with 18 bases between the two ends. This CDR3 is 16 amino acids long. DNA for the CDR3: TGTGCCAGCAGTGCTCGGCAGGTATTATTGAACTATGGCTACACCTTC. Protein product: CASSARQVLLNYGYTF.

The genes are TRBV9 and TRBJ2-1; TRBD2 matches at 9 bases. The CDR3 consists of 16 residues. The V gene end was trimmed by 3 bases and the J gene end by 8 bases; junction bases not matched to a gene: 12. The germline V gene has CDR1 SGDLS and CDR2 YYNGEE. The CDR3 region is CASSAGTGTSFYEQFF. CDR3 DNA: TGTGCCAGCAGCGCGGGGACGGGGACTAGCTTCTATGAGCAGTTCTTC.

The rearrangement uses TRBV10-3 and TRBJ2-7; 8 bases align to TRBD1. Germline V gene sequence: CDR1 ENHRY, CDR2 SYGVKD. With V trimmed by 1 base and J by 1 base, 3 bases remained unmatched. The CDR3 loop spans 15 amino acids. The chain's CDR3 is CAISEFGTGSYEQYF. CDR3 sequence (DNA): TGTGCCATCAGTGAGTTTGGGACAGGATCCTACGAGCAGTACTTC.

This clonotype occurred a few times. V gene TRBV6-5 combines with J gene TRBJ2-2; TRBD2 matches at 12 bases. Germline CDR1 reads MNHEY; CDR2 reads SVGAGI. V shed 7 bases, J shed 2 bases, and the junction held 2 bases outside the gene matches. The length of the CDR3 is 15 residues. CDR3 DNA: TGTGCCAGCACGGGACTAGCGGGCAACACCGGGGAGCTGTTTTTT. This translates into CASTGLAGNTGELFF.

J is TRBJ2-1 and V is TRBV19, with 14 bases matching TRBD2. Trimming at V came to 6 bases and at J to 4 bases, leaving 5 bases not matched to a gene. CDR3 length: 16 amino acids. Germline CDR1 and CDR2: LNHDA and SQIVND (reference sequence). The CDR3 spells CASSGTSGSWYNEQFF. CDR3 sequence (DNA): TGTGCCAGTAGCGGGACTAGCGGGAGTTGGTACAATGAGCAGTTCTTC.

This clonotype was observed a handful of times. This chain joins TRBV7-2 and TRBJ2-5; the match to TRBD1 covers 9 bases. Germline CDR1 reads SGHTA; CDR2 reads FQGNSA. The CDR3 totals 15 residues. Unmatched junction bases numbered 11, after V lost 5 bases and J lost 7 bases. The CDR3 DNA is TGTGCCAGCAGCATAGGGGACAGGGTACAGGGGACCCAGTACTTC. As protein: CASSIGDRVQGTQYF. Using reference TRBV7-2 and TRBJ2-5 for the parts outside the CDR3, the full variable domain is GAGVSQSPSNKVTEKGKDVELRCDPISGHTALYWYRQSLGQGLEFLIYFQGNSAPDKSGLPSDRFSAERTGGSVSTLTIQRTQQEDSAVYLCASSIGDRVQGTQYFGPGTRLLVL.

This clonotype was seen a few times. The chain recombines TRBV18 with TRBJ2-1; D perhaps matches TRBD2 (6 bases). Trimming left V 11 bases short and J 0 bases short, with 14 bases between. The CDR3 is made up of 14 amino acids. Germline CDR1 is KGHSH and CDR2 is LQKENI. This CDR3 reads CAGSGGASYNEQFF. The CDR3 nucleotides are TGTGCCGGATCCGGAGGGGCCTCCTACAATGAGCAGTTCTTC.

The J gene is TRBJ2-7, the V gene TRBV7-8, with D maybe TRBD2 (5 bases). The V gene's germline CDR1 is SGHVS and CDR2 FQNEAQ. The CDR3 is 16 amino acids. The V end was cut by 5 bases, the J end by 2 bases, with 19 bases between. The CDR3 DNA reads TGTGCCAGCAGCGACGTAATGGACTTTCTCACCTACGAGCAGTACTTC. Amino acids: CASSDVMDFLTYEQYF.

The chain is built from TRBV6-1 and TRBJ1-1, with 9 positions matching TRBD1. This CDR3 spans 17 amino acids. V was pared by 5 bases and J by 4 bases, with 14 bases of the junction left unmatched. Germline assignment: CDR1 MNHNS and CDR2 SASEGT. CDR3: CASSFPGGTGIGTEAFF. CDR3 nucleotides: TGTGCCAGCAGTTTCCCGGGGGGGACAGGGATTGGCACTGAAGCTTTCTTT.